What follows is one TCR beta chain and its context. Samples were taken at baseline and on day 1 of cycles 4 and 7. This sample is drawn from a study of OX40 agonist ivuxolimab in advanced cancers. CDR1 is SGHAT, CDR2 FQNNGV, per germline. The V end was cut by 5 bases, the J end by 2 bases, with 5 bases between. The CDR3 runs to 12 residues. Clones were sequenced by immunoSEQ multiplex PCR, and TCRdb holds only the in-frame ones, with some missing. The sample shows approximately 46,000 clones, around 87% of them seen only once. The genes are TRBV11-2 and TRBJ2-3; D is unclear. Specimen: CD4+ or CD8+ T cells sorted from blood, collected in a trial of the OX40 agonist ivuxolimab. The sequence was collected from an adult with an advanced solid tumor such as melanoma, head and neck, liver or kidney cancer. The CDR3 DNA reads TGTGCCAGCAGCCCTCCCACAGATACGCAGTATTTT. Its translation: CASSPPTDTQYF.